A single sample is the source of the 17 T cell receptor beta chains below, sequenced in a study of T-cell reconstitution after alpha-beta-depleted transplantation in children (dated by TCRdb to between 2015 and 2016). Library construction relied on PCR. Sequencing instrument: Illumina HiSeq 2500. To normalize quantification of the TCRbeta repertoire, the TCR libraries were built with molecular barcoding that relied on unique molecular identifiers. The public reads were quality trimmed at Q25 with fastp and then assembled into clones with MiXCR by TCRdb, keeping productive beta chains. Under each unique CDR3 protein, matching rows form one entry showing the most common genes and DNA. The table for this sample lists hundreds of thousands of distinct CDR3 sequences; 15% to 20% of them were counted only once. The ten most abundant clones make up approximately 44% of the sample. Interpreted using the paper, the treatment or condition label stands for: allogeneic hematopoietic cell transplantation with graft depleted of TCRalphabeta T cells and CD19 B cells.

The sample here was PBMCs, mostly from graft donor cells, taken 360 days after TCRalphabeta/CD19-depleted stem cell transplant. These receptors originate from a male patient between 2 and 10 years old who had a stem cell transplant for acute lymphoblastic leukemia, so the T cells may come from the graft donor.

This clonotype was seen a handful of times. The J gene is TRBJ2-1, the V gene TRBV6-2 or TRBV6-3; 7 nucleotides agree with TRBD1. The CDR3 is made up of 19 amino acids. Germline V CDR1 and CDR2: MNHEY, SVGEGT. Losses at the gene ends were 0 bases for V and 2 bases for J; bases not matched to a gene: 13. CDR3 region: CASSYSPYGDSPTYNEQFF. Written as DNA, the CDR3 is TGTGCCAGCAGTTACTCCCCTTACGGGGACAGCCCTACCTACAATGAGCAGTTCTTC.

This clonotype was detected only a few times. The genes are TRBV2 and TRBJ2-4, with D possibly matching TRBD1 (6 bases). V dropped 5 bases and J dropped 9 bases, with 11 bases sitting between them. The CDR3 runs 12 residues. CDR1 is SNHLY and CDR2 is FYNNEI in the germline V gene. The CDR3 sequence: CASSTQGGIQYF. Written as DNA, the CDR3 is TGTGCCAGCAGTACACAGGGCGGCATTCAGTACTTC.

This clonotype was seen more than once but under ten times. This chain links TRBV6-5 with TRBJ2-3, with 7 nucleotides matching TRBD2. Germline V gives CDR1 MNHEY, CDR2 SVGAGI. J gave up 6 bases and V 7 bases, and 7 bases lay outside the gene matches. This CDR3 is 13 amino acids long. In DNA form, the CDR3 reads TGTGCCAGCACTTATGCGGGAGCGGATACGCAGTATTTT. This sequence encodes CASTYAGADTQYF.

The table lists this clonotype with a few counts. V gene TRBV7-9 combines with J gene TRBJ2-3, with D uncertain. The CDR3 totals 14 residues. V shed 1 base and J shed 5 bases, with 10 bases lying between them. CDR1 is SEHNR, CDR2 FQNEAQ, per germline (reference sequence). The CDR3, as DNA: TGTGCCAGCAGCTTAGTCTGGGCCAGAGATACGCAGTATTTT. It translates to CASSLVWARDTQYF.

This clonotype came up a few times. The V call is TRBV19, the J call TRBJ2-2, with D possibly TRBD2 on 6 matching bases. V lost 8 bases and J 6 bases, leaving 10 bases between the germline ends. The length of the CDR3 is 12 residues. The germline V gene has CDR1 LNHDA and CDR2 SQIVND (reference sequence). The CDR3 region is CASSREAGELFF. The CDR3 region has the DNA TGTGCCAGTTCCAGGGAGGCCGGGGAGCTGTTTTTT.

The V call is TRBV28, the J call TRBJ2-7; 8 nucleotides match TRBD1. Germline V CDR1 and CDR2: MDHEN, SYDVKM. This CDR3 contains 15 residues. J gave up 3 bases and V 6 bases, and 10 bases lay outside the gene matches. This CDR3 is CASRSPRDRNYEQYF. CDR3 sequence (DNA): TGTGCCAGCAGATCACCCCGGGACAGGAACTACGAGCAGTACTTC. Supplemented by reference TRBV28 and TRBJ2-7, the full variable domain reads DVKVTQSSRYLVKRTGEKVFLECVQDMDHENMFWYRQDPGLGLRLIYFSYDVKMKEKGDIPEGYSVSREKKERFSLILESASTNQTSMYLCASRSPRDRNYEQYFGPGTRLTVT.

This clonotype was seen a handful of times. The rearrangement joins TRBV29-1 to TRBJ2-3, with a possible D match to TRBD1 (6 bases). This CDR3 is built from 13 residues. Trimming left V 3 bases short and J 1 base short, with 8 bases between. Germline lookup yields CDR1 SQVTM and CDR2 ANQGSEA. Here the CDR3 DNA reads TGCAGCGTTGAGCCAGGGGGCACAGATACGCAGTATTTT. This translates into CSVEPGGTDTQYF.

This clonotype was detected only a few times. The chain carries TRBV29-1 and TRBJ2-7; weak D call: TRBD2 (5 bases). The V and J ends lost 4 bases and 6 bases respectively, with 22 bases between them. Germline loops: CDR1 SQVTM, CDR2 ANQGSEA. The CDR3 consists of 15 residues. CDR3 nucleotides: TGCAGCGTTGGGGGTACGGCGGGCCCTCTAGGCGAGCAGTACTTC. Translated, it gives CSVGGTAGPLGEQYF.

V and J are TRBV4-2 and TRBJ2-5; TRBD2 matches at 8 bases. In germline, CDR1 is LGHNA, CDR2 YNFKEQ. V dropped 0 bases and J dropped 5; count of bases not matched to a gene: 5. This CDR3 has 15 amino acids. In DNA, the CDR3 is TGTGCCAGCAGCCAAGATGAGACTAGCGAGGAGACCCAGTACTTC. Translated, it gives CASSQDETSEETQYF.

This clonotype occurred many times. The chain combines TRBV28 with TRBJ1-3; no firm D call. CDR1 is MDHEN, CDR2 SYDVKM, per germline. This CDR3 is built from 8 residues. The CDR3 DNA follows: TGTCCCCGAAACACCATATATTTT. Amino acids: CPRNTIYF. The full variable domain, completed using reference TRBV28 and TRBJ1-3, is DVKVTQSSRYLVKRTGEKVFLECVQDMDHENMFWYRQDPGLGLRLIYFSYDVKMKEKGDIPEGYSVSREKKERFSLILESASTNQTSMYLCPRNTIYFGEGSWLTVV.

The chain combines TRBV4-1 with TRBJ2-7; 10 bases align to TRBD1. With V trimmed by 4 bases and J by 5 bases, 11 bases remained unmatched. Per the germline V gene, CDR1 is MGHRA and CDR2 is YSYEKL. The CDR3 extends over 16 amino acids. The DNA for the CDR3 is TGCGCCAGCAGCCCCGGTGTGTTGGACAGGGGGGACGAGCAGTACTTC. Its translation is CASSPGVLDRGDEQYF.

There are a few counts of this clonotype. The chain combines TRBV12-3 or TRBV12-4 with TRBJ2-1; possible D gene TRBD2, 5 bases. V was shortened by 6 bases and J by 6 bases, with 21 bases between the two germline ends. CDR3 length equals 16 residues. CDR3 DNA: TGTGCCAGCAGGGCAATTGAGGCCCGGGCGGGCAATGAGCAGTTCTTC. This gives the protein CASRAIEARAGNEQFF.

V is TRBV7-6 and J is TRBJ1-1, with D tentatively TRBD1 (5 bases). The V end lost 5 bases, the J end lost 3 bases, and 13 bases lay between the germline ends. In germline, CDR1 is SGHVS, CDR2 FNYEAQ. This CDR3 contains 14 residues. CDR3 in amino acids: CASSRAPGYTEAFF. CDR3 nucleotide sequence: TGTGCCAGCAGCCGGGCCCCAGGGTACACTGAAGCTTTCTTT.

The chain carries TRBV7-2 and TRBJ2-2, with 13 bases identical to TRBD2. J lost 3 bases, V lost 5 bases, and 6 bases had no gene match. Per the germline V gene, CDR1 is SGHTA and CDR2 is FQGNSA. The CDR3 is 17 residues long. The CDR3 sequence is CASSPFGLAGDTGELFF. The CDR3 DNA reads TGTGCCAGCAGCCCCTTTGGACTAGCGGGAGACACCGGGGAGCTGTTTTTT. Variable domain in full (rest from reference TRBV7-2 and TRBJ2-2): GAGVSQSPSNKVTEKGKDVELRCDPISGHTALYWYRQSLGQGLEFLIYFQGNSAPDKSGLPSDRFSAERTGGSVSTLTIQRTQQEDSAVYLCASSPFGLAGDTGELFFGEGSRLTVL.

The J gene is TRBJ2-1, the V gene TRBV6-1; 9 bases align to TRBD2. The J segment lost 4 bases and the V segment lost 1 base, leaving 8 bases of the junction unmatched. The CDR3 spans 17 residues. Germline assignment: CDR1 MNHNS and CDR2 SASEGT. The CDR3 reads CASSEDPLAGPYNEQFF. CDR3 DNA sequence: TGTGCCAGCAGTGAAGACCCTCTAGCGGGGCCATACAATGAGCAGTTCTTC.

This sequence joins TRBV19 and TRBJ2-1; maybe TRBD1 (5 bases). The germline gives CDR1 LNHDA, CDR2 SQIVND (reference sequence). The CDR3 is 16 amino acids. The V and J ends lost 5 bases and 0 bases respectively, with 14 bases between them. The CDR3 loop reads CASSEDTSSSYNEQFF. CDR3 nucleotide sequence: TGTGCCAGTAGTGAGGACACTTCGAGCTCCTACAATGAGCAGTTCTTC.

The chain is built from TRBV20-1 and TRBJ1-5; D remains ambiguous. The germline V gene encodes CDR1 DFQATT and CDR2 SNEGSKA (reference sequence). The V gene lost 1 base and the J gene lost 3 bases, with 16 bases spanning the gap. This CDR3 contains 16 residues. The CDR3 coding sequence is TGCAGTGCTAGAGTCCCCAGAGGACGGTCCAATCAGCCCCAGCATTTT. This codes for CSARVPRGRSNQPQHF.